This note documents a single TCR beta chain sequence. CDR3 length equals 15 residues. CDR1 is SNHLY, CDR2 FYNNEI, per germline. The ends lost 4 bases at V and 3 bases at J; junction bases unmatched: 5. These data originate in a study of cytomegalovirus exposure and HLA in healthy donors. Libraries were prepared by immunoSEQ multiplex PCR; TCRdb keeps only in-frame clonotypes and omits some of them. Of about 180,000 clones in the sample, around nine tenths are singletons; the top ten hold 1.4%. The genes are TRBV2 and TRBJ2-1; the match to TRBD2 covers 8 bases. The receptor comes from a woman younger than 45 in good health and CMV-seronegative. The sequencing sample was made of PBMCs. In nucleotides, the CDR3 is TGTGCCAGCAGTGTAGAGCTAGCGGGCTACAATGAGCAGTTCTTC. Amino acids: CASSVELAGYNEQFF.